These T cell receptor beta chains were read from a single sample in a study of regulatory T cells in long-lasting Graves disease. Using its own MiXCR run on the multiplex PCR reads, TCRdb lists one record per CDR3 protein. This table has roughly 430,000 distinct CDR3 sequences, around a fifth appearing once. The sequences come from peripheral blood mononuclear cells (PBMCs), collected when the disease was refractory, from a patient treated with antithyroid drugs. Receptor source: a female donor with Graves disease. Each CDR3 is given with its conserved first and last residue. A D gene is named only where the DNA matches it firmly. Size values are once, few and many counts, or a class for expanded clones, and some rows have none.

clone_size	v_call	d_call	j_call	cdr3_aa	cdr3_nt
many	TRBV11-2	NA	TRBJ2-7	CASSSLRVGDKNYEQYF	TGTGCCAGCAGCTCCCTCCGAGTGGGGGACAAGAATTACGAGCAGTACTTC
many	TRBV11-2	TRBD2	TRBJ2-2	CASSLYSGGTGELFF	TGTGCCAGCAGCTTATATAGCGGGGGCACCGGGGAGCTGTTTTTT
NA	TRBV24-1	NA	TRBJ1-1	CATSDLSLSGGVAARAGSTEAFF	TGTGCCACCAGTGATTTAAGCCTTTCAGGAGGTGTCGCGGCTCGGGCTGGGAGCACTGAAGCTTTCTTT
NA	TRBV18	NA	TRBJ1-1	CASSPPGFSSTEAFF	TGTGCCAGCTCACCACCGGGGTTTAGCAGCACTGAAGCTTTCTTT
many	TRBV6-2/TRBV6-3	TRBD1	TRBJ1-2	CASSYSWTGDGYTF	TGTGCCAGCAGTTACTCCTGGACAGGGGATGGCTACACCTTC
many	TRBV6-5	NA	TRBJ1-1	CASSYRGFTEAFF	TGTGCCAGCAGTTACAGGGGATTCACTGAAGCTTTCTTT
few	TRBV18	NA	TRBJ1-1	CASSPIGGVVRTEAFF	TGTGCCAGCTCACCAATCGGAGGGGTCGTTAGGACTGAAGCTTTCTTT
NA	TRBV29-1	NA	TRBJ2-7	CSARSGTHDEQYF	TGCAGCGCCCGGTCCGGGACCCATGACGAGCAGTACTTC
many	TRBV2	NA	TRBJ1-4	CASSAVTGPLNEKLFF	TGTGCCAGCAGTGCAGTAACAGGGCCGTTGAATGAAAAACTGTTTTTT
NA	TRBV12-3/TRBV12-4	TRBD2	TRBJ2-1	CASRAGSGRNEQFF	TGTGCCAGCAGGGCAGGTAGCGGGAGAAATGAGCAGTTCTTC
NA	TRBV3-1	NA	TRBJ2-7	CASSPSRSYEQYF	TGTGCCAGCAGCCCTAGTAGGTCCTACGAGCAGTACTTC
NA	TRBV6-1	NA	TRBJ2-1	CASLGGRDYNEQFF	TGTGCCAGCCTGGGGGGCAGGGACTACAATGAGCAGTTCTTC
NA	TRBV7-9	NA	TRBJ2-1	CASSLSVGNYNEQFF	TGTGCCAGCAGCTTATCAGTTGGAAACTACAATGAGCAGTTCTTC
many	TRBV28	NA	TRBJ2-2	CASSLRGLNTGELFF	TGTGCCAGCAGTTTGAGGGGATTGAACACCGGGGAGCTGTTTTTT
NA	TRBV27	NA	TRBJ2-7	CASSRRGQGSHEQYF	TGTGCCAGCAGCCGAAGGGGTCAGGGGAGCCACGAGCAGTACTTC
many	TRBV28	NA	TRBJ2-7	CASSSPTYEQYF	TGTGCCAGCAGTTCCCCGACCTACGAGCAGTACTTC
few	TRBV30	NA	TRBJ1-5	CAWSEGGRQPQHF	TGTGCCTGGAGTGAAGGAGGGAGGCAGCCCCAGCATTTT
NA	TRBV5-1	TRBD2	TRBJ2-2	CASRTSGRATGELFF	TGCGCCAGCAGAACTAGCGGGAGGGCCACCGGGGAGCTGTTTTTT
NA	TRBV27	NA	TRBJ2-2	CASSFGKNTGELFF	TGTGCCAGCAGTTTTGGTAAAAACACCGGGGAGCTGTTTTTT
many	TRBV28	TRBD1	TRBJ1-5	CASSPQGRTGYSNQPQHF	TGTGCCAGCAGCCCCCAGGGTAGGACAGGTTATAGCAATCAGCCCCAGCATTTT
NA	TRBV10-2	NA	TRBJ2-3	CASTMDETDTQYF	TGCGCCAGTACTATGGATGAGACAGATACGCAGTATTTT
many	TRBV14	NA	TRBJ2-5	CASSQVKTQYF	TGTGCCAGCAGCCAAGTGAAGACCCAGTACTTC
NA	TRBV5-1	TRBD2	TRBJ2-5	CASSIRTSGSGETQYF	TGCGCCAGCAGCATACGGACTAGCGGGAGCGGTGAGACCCAGTACTTC
once	TRBV6-2/TRBV6-3	NA	TRBJ2-3	CASRQDWRGTILATQYF	TGTGCCAGCAGGCAAGATTGGCGCGGTACCATCCTTGCTACGCAGTATTTT
NA	TRBV28	TRBD1	TRBJ2-3	CASSLDRGWTDTQYF	TGTGCCAGCAGTTTGGACAGGGGTTGGACAGATACGCAGTATTTT
many	TRBV6-2/TRBV6-3	NA	TRBJ2-7	CAIIAPVSYEQYF	TGTGCCATTATAGCGCCCGTCTCCTACGAGCAGTACTTC
few	TRBV5-6	TRBD1	TRBJ1-5	CASSLNAGGGNQPQHF	TGTGCCAGCAGCTTGAATGCAGGGGGAGGAAATCAGCCCCAGCATTTT
many	TRBV7-3	NA	TRBJ2-5	CASSLGSLETQYF	TGTGCCAGCAGCTTGGGGTCCCTAGAGACCCAGTACTTC
NA	TRBV20-1	NA	TRBJ2-3	CSSAPLKVGGVTDTQYF	TGCAGTTCCGCTCCTTTGAAAGTAGGGGGAGTCACAGATACGCAGTATTTT
few	TRBV7-6	TRBD1	TRBJ1-1	CASSLALTGEAFF	TGTGCCAGCAGCTTAGCCCTGACAGGGGAAGCTTTCTTT
NA	TRBV5-1	NA	TRBJ1-4	CASSFNSATNEKLFF	TGCGCCAGCAGCTTTAACTCTGCAACTAATGAAAAACTGTTTTTT
NA	TRBV11-2	NA	TRBJ2-3	CASSSPDREGTDTQYF	TGTGCCAGCAGCTCCCCTGACAGGGAGGGCACAGATACGCAGTATTTT
many	TRBV18	TRBD1	TRBJ2-7	CASSPPDRPEQYF	TGTGCCAGCTCACCACCGGACAGGCCCGAGCAGTACTTC
many	TRBV11-2	NA	TRBJ2-4	CASSPRTNQNIQYF	TGTGCCAGCAGCCCCCGGACTAACCAAAACATTCAGTACTTC
many	TRBV5-1	NA	TRBJ1-2	CASSLGSSLYGYTF	TGCGCCAGCAGCTTGGGCAGCTCCCTCTATGGCTACACCTTC
many	TRBV28	NA	TRBJ1-1	CASSLRGDWENTEAFF	TGTGCCAGCAGTTTAAGGGGGGACTGGGAGAACACTGAAGCTTTCTTT
many	TRBV28	NA	TRBJ2-7	CASTQRGGITYEQYF	TGTGCCAGCACCCAACGGGGAGGAATCACCTACGAGCAGTACTTC
many	TRBV7-3	NA	TRBJ2-4	CASSLDFKNIQYF	TGTGCCAGCAGCTTAGATTTCAAAAACATTCAGTACTTC
many	TRBV28	NA	TRBJ2-7	CASSLPGREYEQYF	TGTGCCAGCAGTTTACCCGGCAGGGAGTACGAGCAGTACTTC
NA	TRBV19	NA	TRBJ1-5	CASSIGGFGQPQHF	TGTGCCAGTAGTATAGGGGGCTTTGGACAGCCCCAGCATTTT
NA	TRBV5-1	TRBD2	TRBJ2-2	CASSQGLAGVTGELFF	TGCGCCAGCAGCCAGGGACTAGCGGGAGTTACCGGGGAGCTGTTTTTT
few	TRBV7-2	NA	TRBJ2-1	CASSLAGYSYNEQFF	TGTGCCAGCAGCTTAGCCGGCTACTCCTACAATGAGCAGTTCTTC
few	TRBV7-8	NA	TRBJ2-7	CASSLPFDGYEQYF	TGTGCCAGCAGCTTACCCTTCGACGGCTACGAGCAGTACTTC
many	TRBV6-5	TRBD1	TRBJ1-2	CASSYSYQGGGYTF	TGTGCCAGCAGTTACTCCTATCAGGGGGGCGGCTACACCTTC
NA	TRBV2	NA	TRBJ2-3	CASRDSSSADTQYF	TGTGCCAGCAGGGACAGTTCTTCTGCAGATACGCAGTATTTT
many	TRBV20-1	TRBD2	TRBJ2-7	CSASRAGLAGVGEQYF	TGCAGTGCTAGCAGGGCCGGACTAGCGGGAGTAGGCGAGCAGTACTTC
many	TRBV28	TRBD1	TRBJ1-1	CASRTGFAEAFF	TGTGCCAGCAGGACAGGGTTCGCTGAAGCTTTCTTT
NA	TRBV28	NA	TRBJ2-3	CASSLRGFDTDTQYF	TGTGCCAGCAGTTTACGCGGATTCGACACAGATACGCAGTATTTT
many	TRBV28	NA	TRBJ2-7	CASSFQAYEQYF	TGTGCCAGCAGTTTCCAAGCCTACGAGCAGTACTTC